The text below deals with one T cell receptor beta chain. Antigen: not known. This sample is drawn from a study of chemoradiotherapy in HPV16-positive cancers. Generated by immunoSEQ multiplex PCR, the TCRdb table keeps only in-frame clones and is missing some. Of more than 25,000 clones in the sample, roughly 93% were seen once. Findings and limits, study-wide: Candidate HPV-specific clones and E7-related TCR motifs grew in tumor during treatment.

Germline CDR1 is MNHNS and CDR2 is SASEGT. CDR3 length: 14 amino acids. V dropped 7 bases and J dropped 7; count of bases not matched to a gene: 11. This clonotype originated in a human donor with HPV-associated anogenital cancer. Sequenced material: blood, taken from a patient who underwent chemoradiotherapy. V is TRBV6-1 and J is TRBJ2-7; 9 bases are a match to TRBD1. The CDR3, as DNA: TGTGCCAGCATTGGGGGACAGGGTTTAAGGGAGCAGTACTTC. It is translated as CASIGGQGLREQYF.